This record looks at one TCR beta chain sequence and its context. The data stem from a study of response to subunit inactivated influenza vaccine. The trim removed 1 base at V and 6 bases at J, leaving 3 bases unmatched. The CDR3 is made up of 13 amino acids. CDR1 and CDR2 (germline): MNHEY, SVGAGI. One entry per CDR3 protein, called by TCRdb with MiXCR from the RT-PCR reads. This table has over 300,000 distinct CDR3 sequences, around a fifth appearing once. The specimen comprised PBMCs from blood, sampled roughly 20 months after vaccination. This TCR derives from a man between 50 and 69 years old who received an inactivated influenza vaccine. The V call is TRBV6-5, the J call TRBJ2-7; 7 bases are shared with TRBD1. CDR3 sequence: CASSYWQGVEQYF. CDR3 sequence (DNA): TGTGCCAGCAGTTACTGGCAGGGGGTCGAGCAGTACTTC.